Described below is a single T cell receptor beta chain sequence and its context. The antigen remains unidentified. Germline assignment: CDR1 LGHNA and CDR2 YSLEER. V was clipped by 0 bases and J by 4 bases, with 10 bases between them. CDR3 length: 14 residues. Described treatment: oral pan-JAK inhibitor, 5-10 mg twice daily. This entry comes from a study of CD8+ T cells in alopecia areata. Study-wide context: Treated patients received oral tofacitinib, 5 to 10 mg twice daily.

Study-level results: Patients shared TCRs less clearly than mice did, possibly owing to HLA. On tofacitinib, scalp clonality and expanded CD8+ clones among top 100 fell significantly. Persistence during tofacitinib was seen for many expanded lesional clones in scalp and blood.

Following RNA extraction, reverse transcription yielded cDNA that acted as the sequencing template. Here immunoSEQ multiplex PCR was the method, and the copy in TCRdb shows in-frame clones only, minus some. Altogether 200,000 to 250,000 clones are present, less than 75% being singletons, with the ten largest covering about 1.6%. The chain uses TRBV4-3 and TRBJ2-7; no definite D call. The sequence was obtained from a human donor with alopecia areata. Sample: CD4+ T cells sorted from blood, taken at week 4, from a patient treated with tofacitinib. The CDR3 DNA sequence: TGCGCCAGCAGCCAAGATTTGTGGGTATACGAGCAGTACTTC. As protein: CASSQDLWVYEQYF.